The 13 T cell receptor beta chains in this list originate from one sample, sequenced in a study of blood T cell repertoires in COVID-19. Measured with immunoSEQ multiplex PCR; TCRdb has only the in-frame clones, and not every one. The table has about 150,000 clones, 85% to 90% seen once. Material for sequencing was peripheral blood. The origin of the receptors is a man of 80 years or more with acute or convalescent COVID-19.

This clone was seen a few times. This chain links TRBV7-2 with TRBJ1-4; no clear D. The germline V gene has CDR1 SGHTA and CDR2 FQGNSA. Trimming shortened V by 3 bases and J by 6 bases, and 8 bases separated the two germline ends. This CDR3 contains 13 residues. The DNA of the CDR3 is TGTGCCAGCAGCTTGGGCAGGCATGAAAAACTGTTTTTT. It encodes CASSLGRHEKLFF.

The chain has TRBV27 and TRBJ2-1; D call uncertain. Per the germline V gene, CDR1 is MNHEY and CDR2 is SMNVEV (reference sequence). The V end was cut by 11 bases, the J end by 3 bases, with 8 bases between. The CDR3 runs 11 residues. For the CDR3, the DNA is TGTGCCTCCAGGTACTACAATGAGCAGTTCTTC. Residues: CASRYYNEQFF.

This rearrangement joins TRBV7-9 to TRBJ2-3, with D perhaps TRBD2 (5 bases). Germline lookup yields CDR1 SEHNR and CDR2 FQNEAQ (reference sequence). This CDR3 has 15 amino acids. Trimming took off 5 bases at V and 3 bases at J, with 15 bases between the two ends. The CDR3 spells CASSRGSIGTDTQYF. CDR3 in DNA: TGTGCCAGCAGCCGCGGGTCCATCGGAACAGATACGCAGTATTTT.

This chain uses TRBV5-6 with TRBJ1-2; maybe TRBD1 (5 bases). The germline CDR1 and CDR2 sequences are SGHDT and YYEEEE. Between the trimmed V and J ends, which lost 4 bases and 5 bases, there was a span of 9 bases. The CDR3 has 12 residues. In DNA, the CDR3 is TGTGCCAGCAGCCTGACAGTTTATGGCTACACCTTC. Translated, it gives CASSLTVYGYTF.

This chain connects TRBV7-9 to TRBJ1-3, with TRBD1 as a possible D gene (6 bases). Germline V lookup: CDR1 SEHNR, CDR2 FQNEAQ (reference sequence). The V and J ends lost 5 bases and 3 bases respectively, with 14 bases between them. This CDR3 comprises 15 residues. The CDR3 loop reads CASSVDRLLGNTIYF. DNA for the CDR3: TGTGCCAGCAGCGTCGACAGGCTTCTTGGAAACACCATATATTTT.

This chain links TRBV29-1 with TRBJ1-4, with TRBD1 as a possible D gene (6 bases). CDR1 SQVTM and CDR2 ANQGSEA come from the germline V gene. Deletions cut 3 bases from V and 5 bases from J, with 13 bases between. CDR3 length: 14 amino acids. This CDR3 reads CSVELRGVNEKLFF. For the CDR3, the DNA is TGCAGCGTTGAGCTCAGGGGAGTCAATGAAAAACTGTTTTTT.

This rearrangement joins TRBV28 to TRBJ1-4, with D perhaps TRBD1 (5 bases). The CDR3 length is 17 residues. Trimming removed 6 bases from V and 4 bases from J, with 21 bases in between. Germline assignment: CDR1 MDHEN and CDR2 SYDVKM. The CDR3 region has the DNA TGTGCCAGCAGCTCACCCCGGGGGGGGGAGGGTAATGAAAAACTGTTTTTT. Its protein is CASSSPRGGEGNEKLFF.

This sequence joins TRBV5-1 and TRBJ2-2; TRBD2 agrees at 12 bases. Germline assignment: CDR1 SGHRS and CDR2 YFSETQ. The CDR3 contains 21 residues. V lost 0 bases to trimming and J lost 3 bases; unmatched junction nucleotides: 15. The CDR3 loop reads CASSLVSPLAGGPQYTGELFF. CDR3 coding DNA: TGCGCCAGCAGCTTGGTATCCCCGCTAGCGGGGGGGCCGCAATACACCGGGGAGCTGTTTTTT.

V gene TRBV5-4 combines with J gene TRBJ1-1; a possible D gene is TRBD1 (6 bases). CDR1 is SGHNT and CDR2 is YYREEE in the germline V gene (reference sequence). This CDR3 region has 16 residues. Trimming pared 4 bases from V and 0 bases from J, leaving 16 bases between. CDR3 nucleotide sequence: TGTGCCAGCAGCACACCAGACAGGCTCATGAACACTGAAGCTTTCTTT. Amino acids: CASSTPDRLMNTEAFF.

The V and J genes are TRBV6-5 and TRBJ1-2; possible D gene TRBD1, 5 bases. Germline lookup yields CDR1 MNHEY and CDR2 SVGAGI. CDR3 length equals 13 residues. V dropped 0 bases and J dropped 6 bases, with 8 bases sitting between them. The CDR3 DNA reads TGTGCCAGCAGTTACTCTGCAGGGAATGGCTACACCTTC. Translated: CASSYSAGNGYTF.

The rearrangement uses TRBV2 and TRBJ2-5; the match to TRBD2 covers 8 bases. The V and J ends lost 4 bases and 4 bases, in that order; junction bases with no gene match: 5. The CDR3 is 14 amino acids. CDR1 and CDR2 from the germline V gene are SNHLY and FYNNEI. The CDR3 region has the DNA TGTGCCAGCAGTGCGAGTCTAGCGGGAGAGACCCAGTACTTC. This codes for CASSASLAGETQYF.

This clone has a handful of counts. This chain links TRBV28 with TRBJ2-5; tentative D call: TRBD2 (5 bases). Germline V gene lookup returns CDR1 MDHEN and CDR2 SYDVKM. This CDR3 has 14 residues. V dropped 6 bases and J dropped 1 base, with 12 bases sitting between them. In DNA form, the CDR3 reads TGTGCCAGCAGCCCCTTGAGGGTCCAAGAGACCCAGTACTTC. It specifies CASSPLRVQETQYF.

The chain carries TRBV2 and TRBJ2-7; TRBD2 agrees at 7 bases. Germline V gene sequence: CDR1 SNHLY, CDR2 FYNNEI. V trimming: 6 bases; J trimming: 2 bases; junction bases outside the gene matches: 7. CDR3 length: 14 residues. The CDR3, as DNA: TGTGCCAGCAGGGGGGGGGTTATGACCTACGAGCAGTACTTC. Translating gives CASRGGVMTYEQYF.